This passage covers 26 T cell receptor beta chains from one sample sequenced in a study of T cell responses to AZD1222 COVID-19 vaccine. Clones were sequenced by immunoSEQ multiplex PCR, and TCRdb holds only the in-frame ones, with some missing. The table lists about 94,000 clones, 88% of them singletons. Sequencing used peripheral blood, obtained 28 days after the second AZD1222 dose. The source is an adult who received the AZD1222 COVID-19 vaccine.

This clone has just a few counts. The chain joins TRBV9 to TRBJ1-6; D uncertain. Germline loops: CDR1 SGDLS, CDR2 YYNGEE. The CDR3 loop spans 15 amino acids. V dropped 0 bases and J dropped 6 bases, with 10 bases sitting between them. CDR3 residues: CASSVDDALNSPLHF. For the CDR3, the DNA is TGTGCCAGCAGCGTAGACGACGCCCTTAATTCACCCCTCCACTTT.

The rearrangement joins TRBV5-4 to TRBJ2-7; TRBD2 might be the D (5 bases). There are 14 residues in the CDR3. In germline, CDR1 is SGHNT, CDR2 YYREEE (reference sequence). Trimming shortened V by 0 bases and J by 6 bases, and 13 bases separated the two germline ends. CDR3 nucleotide sequence: TGTGCCAGCAGCTTGGGGGTGGCGGGCGCCGAGCAGTACTTC. Residues: CASSLGVAGAEQYF.

V is TRBV27 and J is TRBJ2-5, with D maybe TRBD2 (5 bases). V gave up 5 bases and J gave up 5 bases, with 15 bases separating them. This CDR3 region has 14 residues. The germline V gene encodes CDR1 MNHEY and CDR2 SMNVEV (reference sequence). The CDR3 DNA is TGTGCCAGCAGTCCCAGAGGGCGGCGGGAGACCCAGTACTTC. Translation gives CASSPRGRRETQYF.

This clone has just a few counts. The J gene is TRBJ1-4, the V gene TRBV2; 7 bases are shared with TRBD1. This CDR3 is 10 amino acids long. Germline loops: CDR1 SNHLY, CDR2 FYNNEI. V lost 8 bases to trimming and J lost 16 bases; unmatched junction nucleotides: 7. The CDR3 region is CASGTVRPFF. DNA of the CDR3: TGTGCCAGCGGGACAGTAAGGCCGTTTTTT.

This chain joins TRBV5-4 and TRBJ2-5; tentative D call: TRBD1 (5 bases). The V end was cut by 1 base, the J end by 1 base, with 11 bases between. Germline V CDR1 and CDR2: SGHNT, YYREEE (reference sequence). CDR3 length: 15 amino acids. CDR3 sequence reads: CASSLQTALQETQYF. The CDR3 nucleotides read TGTGCCAGCAGCTTGCAGACAGCCCTCCAAGAGACCCAGTACTTC.

The chain recombines TRBV11-3 with TRBJ2-2, with TRBD2 matching over 8 bases. J gave up 6 bases and V 2 bases, and 5 bases lay outside the gene matches. Looked up from germline, CDR1 is SGHNT and CDR2 is YENEEA. This CDR3 region has 15 residues. The CDR3 spells CASSLRGGAAGELFF. The CDR3 DNA sequence: TGTGCCAGCAGCTTACGGGGGGGCGCGGCCGGGGAGCTGTTTTTT.

The chain carries TRBV9 and TRBJ2-1; 7 bases are shared with TRBD2. The CDR3 totals 16 residues. Trimming at V came to 0 bases and at J to 7 bases, leaving 10 bases not matched to a gene. In germline, CDR1 is SGDLS, CDR2 YYNGEE. The CDR3 sequence is CASSVVGAGARNEQFF. The CDR3 DNA sequence: TGTGCCAGCAGCGTAGTAGGGGCGGGAGCCCGGAATGAGCAGTTCTTC.

This clone was counted a single time. The chain is built from TRBV27 and TRBJ1-1; 7 nucleotides match TRBD1. J was trimmed by 5 bases and V by 6 bases; bases with no gene match: 6. Germline CDR1 and CDR2: MNHEY and SMNVEV (reference sequence). The CDR3 is made up of 13 amino acids. The CDR3 loop is CASRDRRGTEAFF. CDR3 sequence (DNA): TGTGCCAGCAGGGACAGGAGGGGAACTGAAGCTTTCTTT.

This sequence joins TRBV7-9 and TRBJ1-1; weak D call: TRBD1 (5 bases). The CDR3 totals 14 residues. With 5 bases removed from V and 3 bases from J, the gap between germline ends came to 13 bases. Germline loops: CDR1 SEHNR, CDR2 FQNEAQ (reference sequence). The CDR3 sequence: CASSPHEGDTEAFF. The CDR3 DNA is TGTGCCAGCAGCCCCCACGAAGGGGACACTGAAGCTTTCTTT.

The chain couples TRBV5-4 to TRBJ2-7, with a possible D match to TRBD2 (5 bases). The CDR3 is 15 residues long. Germline CDR1 and CDR2: SGHNT and YYREEE (reference sequence). The V end was cut by 4 bases, the J end by 4 bases, with 18 bases between. The DNA of the CDR3 is TGTGCCAGCAGCCCCTATAGTACGGGGATATACGAGCAGTACTTC. The encoded protein is CASSPYSTGIYEQYF.

The chain carries TRBV30 and TRBJ1-1; D is undetermined. CDR3 length: 14 residues. Deletions cut 8 bases from V and 0 bases from J, with 16 bases between. CDR1 GTSNPN and CDR2 SVGIG come from the germline V gene (reference sequence). The CDR3: CAGITKGLNTEAFF. CDR3 coding DNA: TGTGCCGGAATCACAAAGGGCTTGAACACTGAAGCTTTCTTT.

The chain employs TRBV11-3 and TRBJ1-1; D is ambiguous. The CDR3 is made up of 11 amino acids. CDR1 and CDR2 (germline): SGHNT, YENEEA. Trimming stripped 4 bases from V and 3 bases from J, with 3 bases between. Here the CDR3 DNA reads TGTGCCAGCAGCTGGGACACTGAAGCTTTCTTT. Translated, it gives CASSWDTEAFF. The entire variable domain, with the rest obtained from reference TRBV11-3 and TRBJ1-1, is as follows: EAGVVQSPRYKIIEKKQPVAFWCNPISGHNTLYWYLQNLGQGPELLIRYENEEAVDDSQLPKDRFSAERLKGVDSTLKIQPAELGDSAVYLCASSWDTEAFFGQGTRLTVV.

There are a few counts of this clone. V gene TRBV28 combines with J gene TRBJ2-1; D possibly corresponds to TRBD1 (5 bases). V lost 1 base and J lost 9, with 13 bases in between. Germline CDR1 is MDHEN and CDR2 is SYDVKM. The CDR3 covers 14 residues. The CDR3 loop reads CASSLSRSRGEQFF. The CDR3 bases are TGTGCCAGCAGTTTATCTCGTAGTAGGGGTGAGCAGTTCTTC.

This chain joins TRBV5-1 and TRBJ2-5, with 7 bases identical to TRBD2. Germline CDR1 reads SGHRS; CDR2 reads YFSETQ. V lost 2 bases to trimming and J lost 3 bases; unmatched junction nucleotides: 1. The CDR3 covers 13 residues. The CDR3 DNA reads as TGCGCCAGCAGCTTTGGGGGGGAAGAGACCCAGTACTTC. It specifies CASSFGGEETQYF.

This clone was picked up a small number of times. V usage is TRBV27 and J usage is TRBJ2-1, with a tentative D call TRBD1 (5 bases). Germline assignment: CDR1 MNHEY and CDR2 SMNVEV (reference sequence). V lost 5 bases, J lost 8 bases, and 16 bases lay in between. CDR3 length: 14 amino acids. Here the CDR3 DNA reads TGTGCCAGCAGTCAGGGTATTCGGGCAGATGAGCAGTTCTTC. Its protein is CASSQGIRADEQFF.

V usage is TRBV30 and J usage is TRBJ1-4, with 8 positions matching TRBD1. The V gene's germline CDR1 is GTSNPN and CDR2 SVGIG (reference sequence). The V and J ends lost 1 base and 4 bases, in that order; junction bases with no gene match: 5. The CDR3 runs 15 residues. CDR3 amino acids: CAWSEGTGLNEKLFF. CDR3 sequence (DNA): TGTGCCTGGAGTGAGGGGACAGGACTTAATGAAAAACTGTTTTTT.

This clone appeared a single time. The rearrangement links TRBV7-2 to TRBJ1-3, with unresolved D. The CDR3 spans 14 residues. Germline assignment: CDR1 SGHTA and CDR2 FQGNSA. V shed 2 bases and J shed 4 bases, with 9 bases lying between them. The CDR3 DNA follows: TGTGCCAGCAGCTTATCGGACGGAGGAAACACCATATATTTT. Translated: CASSLSDGGNTIYF. Full variable domain (rest looked up from reference TRBV7-2 and TRBJ1-3): GAGVSQSPSNKVTEKGKDVELRCDPISGHTALYWYRQSLGQGLEFLIYFQGNSAPDKSGLPSDRFSAERTGGSVSTLTIQRTQQEDSAVYLCASSLSDGGNTIYFGEGSWLTVV.

About this clone: This sample also contains other DNA sequences that code for the same CDR3. The chain links TRBV11-2 to TRBJ2-7; D is unclear. Germline V gene sequence: CDR1 SGHAT, CDR2 FQNNGV. V was shortened by 1 base and J by 4 bases, with 8 bases between the two germline ends. The CDR3 is 13 residues long. The CDR3 bases are TGTGCCAGCAGCTTAGGTGACGGGTACGAGCAGTACTTC. It translates to CASSLGDGYEQYF.

The chain is built from TRBV11-3 and TRBJ2-5; D may be TRBD1 (6 bases). Germline CDR1 reads SGHNT; CDR2 reads YENEEA. V was shortened by 1 base and J by 0 bases, with 9 bases between the two germline ends. CDR3 length: 15 residues. The DNA of the CDR3 is TGTGCCAGCAGCTTAGGTAGGGACAACCAAGAGACCCAGTACTTC. The encoded protein is CASSLGRDNQETQYF.

V is TRBV28 and J is TRBJ1-2, with D hard to call. Trimming removed 6 bases from V and 8 bases from J, with 25 bases in between. The length of the CDR3 is 16 residues. From germline, CDR1 is MDHEN and CDR2 SYDVKM. CDR3 nucleotide sequence: TGTGCCAGCAGATTGCGGTACGGAGGGATAGAGTGGGGCTACACCTTC. Translation: CASRLRYGGIEWGYTF.

This clone was found once. J is TRBJ2-1 and V is TRBV5-8; D not resolved. The CDR3 contains 12 residues. In germline, CDR1 is SGHTS, CDR2 YDEGEE. V was cut by 3 bases and J by 4 bases, with 5 bases left in between. CDR3 residues: CASSSQYNEQFF. The CDR3 nucleotides read TGTGCCAGCAGCTCCCAGTACAATGAGCAGTTCTTC.

This clone was picked up one time. The chain has TRBV15 and TRBJ2-7, with 8 bases aligning to TRBD2. This CDR3 contains 17 residues. The germline V gene encodes CDR1 LNHNV and CDR2 YYDKDF (reference sequence). V shed 6 bases, J shed 2 bases, and the junction held 15 bases outside the gene matches. The CDR3 region has the DNA TGTGCCACCAGAGGGGTAGCTAGCGGGCGCAGCACCTACGAGCAGTACTTC. Amino acids: CATRGVASGRSTYEQYF. The complete variable domain, with remaining parts taken from reference TRBV15 and TRBJ2-7, reads DAMVIQNPRYQVTQFGKPVTLSCSQTLNHNVMYWYQQKSSQAPKLLFHYYDKDFNNEADTPDNFQSRRPNTSFCFLDIRSPGLGDTAMYLCATRGVASGRSTYEQYFGPGTRLTVT.

V is TRBV5-1 and J is TRBJ2-7, with 7 bases fitting TRBD2. The junction had 2 bases not matched to a gene; V was cut back by 1 base and J by 4 bases. Looked up from germline, CDR1 is SGHRS and CDR2 is YFSETQ. This CDR3 comprises 13 residues. The CDR3 sequence: CASSLSGVYEQYF. As DNA, the CDR3 is TGCGCCAGCAGCTTGAGCGGGGTTTACGAGCAGTACTTC.

This clone occurred once. The chain couples TRBV7-2 to TRBJ2-7; 11 positions agree with TRBD1. The J segment lost 1 base and the V segment lost 1 base, leaving 3 bases of the junction unmatched. This CDR3 has 16 amino acids. Germline V gene sequence: CDR1 SGHTA, CDR2 FQGNSA. CDR3 in amino acids: CASSLDRDRGSYEQYF. The CDR3 DNA reads as TGTGCCAGCAGCTTAGACCGGGACAGGGGGTCCTACGAGCAGTACTTC.

Written as DNA, the CDR3 is TGCGCCAGCAGCCAAGATGGCCGGAGGGCTGAAAAACTGTTTTTT. Translated: CASSQDGRRAEKLFF. The chain uses TRBV4-3 and TRBJ1-4; D gene uncertain. Germline V gene data show CDR1 as LGHNA and CDR2 as YSLEER. This CDR3 contains 15 residues. V was clipped by 0 bases and J by 7 bases, with 12 bases between them.

The gene calls are TRBV9 and TRBJ2-2, with D possibly matching TRBD1 (5 bases). V was shortened by 0 bases and J by 7 bases, with 10 bases between the two germline ends. Germline V lookup: CDR1 SGDLS, CDR2 YYNGEE. This CDR3 region has 14 residues. The DNA for the CDR3 is TGTGCCAGCAGCGTAGCCAGGGAAGGCGGGGAGCTGTTTTTT. Its translation: CASSVAREGGELFF.